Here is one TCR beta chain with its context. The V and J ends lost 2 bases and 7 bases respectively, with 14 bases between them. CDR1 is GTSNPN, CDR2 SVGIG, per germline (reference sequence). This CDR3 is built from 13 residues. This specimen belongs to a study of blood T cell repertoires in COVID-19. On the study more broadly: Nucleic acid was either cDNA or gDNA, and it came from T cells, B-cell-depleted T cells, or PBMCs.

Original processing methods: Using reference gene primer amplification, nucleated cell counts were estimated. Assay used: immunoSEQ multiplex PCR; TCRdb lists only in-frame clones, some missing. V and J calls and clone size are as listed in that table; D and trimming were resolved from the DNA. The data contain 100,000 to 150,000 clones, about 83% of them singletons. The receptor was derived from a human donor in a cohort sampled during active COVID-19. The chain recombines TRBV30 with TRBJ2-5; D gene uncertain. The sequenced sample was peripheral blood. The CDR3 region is CAWSSGLRVTQYF. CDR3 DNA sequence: TGTGCCTGGAGTTCCGGTCTACGGGTGACCCAGTACTTC.